Listed here are 26 T cell receptor beta chains from one sample, sequenced in a study of multiple sclerosis patients with progressive multifocal leukoencephalopathy. Time point reported: before natalizumab initiation. Generated by immunoSEQ multiplex PCR, the TCRdb table keeps only in-frame clones and is missing some. The table has under 35,000 clones, around 92% seen once; the top ten hold around 2.1%. Sample: PBMCs. Receptors originate from a man aged 30 to 39 with multiple sclerosis.

This clone was detected only once. This chain joins TRBV4-1 and TRBJ2-5; D call uncertain. V was clipped by 2 bases and J by 2 bases, with 6 bases between them. In germline, CDR1 is MGHRA, CDR2 YSYEKL. The CDR3 extends over 13 amino acids. CDR3 nucleotide sequence: TGCGCCAGCAGCCAATGGTTACAAGAGACCCAGTACTTC. It is translated as CASSQWLQETQYF.

The rearrangement uses TRBV18 and TRBJ2-7, with 7 bases fitting TRBD1. The CDR3 is 12 residues long. With 6 bases clipped from V and 6 bases from J, the junction kept 5 bases outside the gene matches. The germline V gene encodes CDR1 KGHSH and CDR2 LQKENI. The DNA for the CDR3 is TGTGCCAGCTCCCAGAACAGGGGCGAGCAGTACTTC. Translating gives CASSQNRGEQYF.

The chain carries TRBV7-9 and TRBJ2-5, with 11 bases fitting TRBD2. The CDR3 spans 16 residues. Per germline, CDR1 SEHNR and CDR2 FQNEAQ (reference sequence). V trimming: 1 base; J trimming: 1 base; junction bases outside the gene matches: 2. This CDR3 is CASSLGLAGGQETQYF. As DNA, the CDR3 is TGTGCCAGCAGCTTAGGGCTAGCGGGGGGCCAAGAGACCCAGTACTTC.

This clone has a single count. The V call is TRBV4-3, the J call TRBJ2-7; D possibly corresponds to TRBD1 (5 bases). Deletions cut 4 bases from V and 6 bases from J, with 19 bases between. The CDR3 is made up of 15 amino acids. Germline CDR1 and CDR2: LGHNA and YSLEER. CDR3: CASSPSLGLVGEQYF. Here the CDR3 DNA reads TGCGCCAGCAGCCCCTCCCTGGGGCTAGTCGGCGAGCAGTACTTC.

The V and J genes are TRBV11-2 and TRBJ2-7; D unresolved. The CDR3 runs 14 residues. Germline assignment: CDR1 SGHAT and CDR2 FQNNGV. V lost 2 bases to trimming and J lost 4 bases, with 12 bases between them. CDR3 sequence: CASSLRDSLYEQYV. The CDR3 bases are TGTGCCAGCAGCTTAAGAGACTCTTTGTACGAGCAGTACGTC.

The V and J genes are TRBV4-3 and TRBJ1-6; D might be TRBD1 (5 bases). Germline lookup yields CDR1 LGHNA and CDR2 YSLEER. The CDR3 is 18 amino acids. Trimming removed 3 bases at V and 7 bases at J, with 22 bases between. CDR3 amino acids: CASSQWGAGRPANSPLHF. Here the CDR3 DNA reads TGCGCCAGCAGCCAGTGGGGCGCGGGACGTCCTGCCAATTCACCCCTCCACTTT.

The chain couples TRBV7-9 to TRBJ1-2; 8 positions match TRBD1. J gave up 7 bases and V 3 bases, and 7 bases lay outside the gene matches. The germline V gene has CDR1 SEHNR and CDR2 FQNEAQ (reference sequence). This CDR3 comprises 14 residues. The CDR3 region has the DNA TGTGCCAGCAGCTTGGTAGGACAGGGCTCTGGCTACACCTTC. Protein: CASSLVGQGSGYTF.

The gene calls are TRBV6-5 and TRBJ2-7; 9 bases fit TRBD1. This CDR3 contains 15 residues. The germline V gene has CDR1 MNHEY and CDR2 SVGAGI. Trimming at V came to 6 bases and at J to 3 bases, leaving 9 bases not matched to a gene. The CDR3 reads CASRPSGTGFYEQYF. DNA of the CDR3: TGTGCCAGCAGACCTTCCGGGACAGGGTTCTACGAGCAGTACTTC.

In its sample, this clone was seen a few times. The J gene is TRBJ2-3, the V gene TRBV5-6; possible D gene TRBD2, 6 bases. The length of the CDR3 is 13 residues. The ends were cut back, 0 bases at V and 6 bases at J, with 8 bases in the middle. The V gene's germline CDR1 is SGHDT and CDR2 YYEEEE. The CDR3 region has the DNA TGTGCCAGCAGCTTGGAGGAGGGGGATACGCAGTATTTT. As protein: CASSLEEGDTQYF.

CDR3 amino acids: CASSQGVLNTEAFF. The CDR3 DNA follows: TGTGCCAGCAGTCAAGGGGTTTTAAACACTGAAGCTTTCTTT. The rearrangement links TRBV7-6 to TRBJ1-1; TRBD1 is a possible D gene (5 bases). The CDR3 consists of 14 residues. Trimming left V 6 bases short and J 2 bases short, with 13 bases between. Germline CDR1 reads SGHVS; CDR2 reads FNYEAQ.

This chain links TRBV29-1 with TRBJ1-1, with D hard to call. This CDR3 spans 14 amino acids. The V gene lost 2 bases and the J gene lost 4 bases, with 14 bases spanning the gap. Germline CDR1 and CDR2: SQVTM and ANQGSEA. CDR3 DNA: TGCAGCGTTGAAAGTCGCTTATCGGGCACTGAAGCTTTCTTT. It encodes CSVESRLSGTEAFF.

This sequence joins TRBV4-1 and TRBJ1-2; no clear D gene. The CDR3 is 12 amino acids. The germline V gene has CDR1 MGHRA and CDR2 YSYEKL. V was trimmed by 0 bases and J by 11 bases, leaving 10 bases between them. The CDR3 region has the DNA TGCGCCAGCAGCCAAGATCGGGCGAGTTACACCTTC. Translated, it gives CASSQDRASYTF.

The J gene is TRBJ2-3, the V gene TRBV7-9; 12 nucleotides line up with TRBD2. With 1 base clipped from V and 5 bases from J, the junction kept 7 bases outside the gene matches. The CDR3 is made up of 17 amino acids. Germline V gene lookup returns CDR1 SEHNR and CDR2 FQNEAQ (reference sequence). DNA for the CDR3: TGTGCCAGCAGCTTAGGATCTAGCGGGAGGGCCTTAGATACGCAGTATTTT. The encoded protein is CASSLGSSGRALDTQYF.

The V gene is TRBV19, the J gene TRBJ2-7, with D perhaps TRBD1 or TRBD2 (5 bases each). The CDR3 contains 20 residues. Germline V gene sequence: CDR1 LNHDA, CDR2 SQIVND (reference sequence). V gave up 4 bases and J gave up 0 bases, with 28 bases separating them. In nucleotides, the CDR3 is TGTGCCAGTAGTAAAGGGGCGGACTTGCGGAGGAGGTGGGGCTCCTACGAGCAGTACTTC. Its protein product is CASSKGADLRRRWGSYEQYF.

The genes are TRBV27 and TRBJ2-5; D is unresolved. This CDR3 is 13 amino acids long. The germline V and J ends were trimmed by 2 bases and 4 bases, with 8 bases remaining between them. Per the germline V gene, CDR1 is MNHEY and CDR2 is SMNVEV (reference sequence). CDR3 sequence reads: CASSLVVGETQYF. The CDR3 DNA reads as TGTGCCAGCAGTTTAGTGGTAGGAGAGACCCAGTACTTC.

This sequence joins TRBV7-9 and TRBJ1-2; D might be TRBD1 (5 bases). CDR1 SEHNR and CDR2 FQNEAQ come from the germline V gene (reference sequence). V lost 5 bases and J lost 8, with 12 bases in between. The CDR3 runs 12 residues. The CDR3, as DNA: TGTGCCAGCAGCCCCCATGGGGCCGGCTACACCTTC. This gives the protein CASSPHGAGYTF. The entire variable domain, with the rest obtained from reference TRBV7-9 and TRBJ1-2, is as follows: DTGVSQNPRHKITKRGQNVTFRCDPISEHNRLYWYRQTLGQGPEFLTYFQNEAQLEKSRLLSDRFSAERPKGSFSTLEIQRTEQGDSAMYLCASSPHGAGYTFGSGTRLTVV.

The chain links TRBV15 to TRBJ2-7; 9 nucleotides match TRBD1. The CDR3 is made up of 14 amino acids. The V and J ends lost 5 bases and 0 bases, in that order; junction bases with no gene match: 2. CDR1 is LNHNV and CDR2 is YYDKDF in the germline V gene (reference sequence). The CDR3 nucleotides read TGTGCCACCAGCTTGGGACAGGGCTCCTACGAGCAGTACGTC. The encoded protein is CATSLGQGSYEQYV.

CDR3 sequence: CASSPSALNQPQHF. The CDR3 nucleotides read TGTGCCAGCAGCCCCAGCGCCCTCAATCAGCCCCAGCATTTT. The rearrangement links TRBV7-2 to TRBJ1-5; no clear D gene. CDR3 length: 14 amino acids. V was pared by 5 bases and J by 3 bases, with 11 bases between. CDR1 SGHTA and CDR2 FQGNSA come from the germline V gene. Looking up the rest from reference TRBV7-2 and TRBJ1-5 gives the full variable domain: GAGVSQSPSNKVTEKGKDVELRCDPISGHTALYWYRQSLGQGLEFLIYFQGNSAPDKSGLPSDRFSAERTGGSVSTLTIQRTQQEDSAVYLCASSPSALNQPQHFGDGTRLSIL.

The CDR3 is CASSQAGVGTEAFF. The CDR3 DNA sequence: TGCGCCAGCAGCCAAGCGGGGGTCGGAACTGAAGCTTTCTTT. The J gene is TRBJ1-1, the V gene TRBV4-3; D possibly corresponds to TRBD1 (5 bases). Trimming stripped 1 base from V and 5 bases from J, with 11 bases between. Germline V gene data show CDR1 as LGHNA and CDR2 as YSLEER. This CDR3 region has 14 residues.

A few counts support this clone. This chain connects TRBV6-1 to TRBJ2-7, with D maybe TRBD1 (6 bases). Germline values: CDR1 MNHNS, CDR2 SASEGT. CDR3 length equals 14 residues. V lost 3 bases and J 1 base, leaving 10 bases between the germline ends. In nucleotides, the CDR3 is TGTGCCAGCAGTGATCCCCAGGGGTCCTACGAGCAGTACGTC. It specifies CASSDPQGSYEQYV.

The V gene is TRBV4-1, the J gene TRBJ1-1; 10 positions agree with TRBD1. CDR1 and CDR2 from the germline V gene are MGHRA and YSYEKL. This CDR3 has 15 amino acids. The V and J ends lost 1 base and 5 bases, in that order; junction bases with no gene match: 4. The CDR3 is CASSQGQGAVTEAFF. CDR3 sequence (DNA): TGCGCCAGCAGCCAAGGACAGGGGGCTGTTACTGAAGCTTTCTTT.

The chain is built from TRBV9 and TRBJ2-2, with 10 bases identical to TRBD1. V lost 3 bases and J lost 5; bases outside the gene matches: 7. This CDR3 spans 16 amino acids. Germline V gives CDR1 SGDLS, CDR2 YYNGEE. The CDR3 loop reads CASSARQGARTGELFF. In nucleotides, the CDR3 is TGTGCCAGCAGCGCAAGACAGGGGGCGCGGACCGGGGAGCTGTTTTTT.

V gene TRBV6-5 combines with J gene TRBJ2-1, with 9 bases aligning to TRBD2. This CDR3 contains 15 residues. Germline V lookup: CDR1 MNHEY, CDR2 SVGAGI. V lost 6 bases, J lost 8 bases, and 11 bases stayed unmatched. DNA for the CDR3: TGTGCCAGCAGAACGCCAGGCGGGAGGGCGGATGAGCAGTTCTTC. Protein sequence: CASRTPGGRADEQFF.

The chain couples TRBV6-1 to TRBJ2-7; D not certain. Between the trimmed V and J ends, which lost 3 bases and 2 bases, there was a span of 8 bases. CDR1 and CDR2 (germline): MNHNS, SASEGT. CDR3 length: 13 amino acids. The CDR3 DNA reads TGTGCCAGCAGTGACAGAGCGCCCTACGAGCAGTACGTC. Its protein is CASSDRAPYEQYV.

V gene TRBV19 combines with J gene TRBJ1-4, with D tentatively TRBD1 (5 bases). The V gene lost 3 bases and the J gene lost 4 bases, with 15 bases spanning the gap. Germline values: CDR1 LNHDA, CDR2 SQIVND (reference sequence). This CDR3 is 16 amino acids long. CDR3 DNA sequence: TGTGCCAGTAGTATTGATAGTGGGGGATATAATGAAAAACTGTTTTTT. Protein sequence: CASSIDSGGYNEKLFF.

The chain links TRBV7-2 to TRBJ2-3, with no clear D. The V end lost 1 base, the J end lost 2 bases, and 13 bases lay between the germline ends. Germline CDR1 is SGHTA and CDR2 is FQGNSA. The CDR3 is 16 amino acids. CDR3 region: CASSLGVGLNTDTQYF. The CDR3 DNA reads TGTGCCAGCAGCTTAGGGGTAGGCCTTAACACAGATACGCAGTATTTT.